These T cell receptor beta chains were read from a single sample in a study of T cell responses to AZD1222 COVID-19 vaccine. TCRdb keeps only in-frame clones here, not all; method: immunoSEQ multiplex PCR. The sample records 75,000 to 80,000 clones, roughly 90% being singletons. The sequencing here drew on peripheral blood, taken 28 days after the second AZD1222 dose. All receptors derive from an adult who received the AZD1222 COVID-19 vaccine. The CDR3 runs from the conserved cysteine through the conserved F or W. The order of the fields is V gene, CDR3 protein.

>TRBV5-4
CASRKGTGSSYEQYF
>TRBV14
CASSQDPGGLYEAFF
>TRBV18
CASSPTGLADEQYF
>TRBV5-6
CASTALQGGGYTF
>TRBV5-4
CASSQGTGGRNSPLHF
>TRBV11-2
CASSSPNRAYSNTGELFF
>TRBV2
CASLMNSNYGYTF
>TRBV5-8
CASSPIDSSYNEQFF
>TRBV7-2
CASSFLETQYF
>TRBV6-5
CASSSRSGSYEQYF
>TRBV7-2
CASSRRTSQETQYF
>TRBV7-9
CASSLPRTGGDTEAFF
>TRBV6-6
CASRSTGGEQYF
>TRBV19
CASSIGEGMAREQYF
>TRBV7-9
CASSLSPGNQPQHF
>TRBV14
CASSPRQGTNEKLFF
>TRBV3-1/TRBV3-2
CASSQVGRRDGYTF
>TRBV6-5
CASRGTGTNAGELFF
>TRBV7-9
CASSLGQQNTEAFF
>TRBV12-3/TRBV12-4
CASSSQGPAAF
>TRBV27
CASSLNRELYNEQFF
>TRBV5-1
CASSLLVFMGGTEAFF
>TRBV30
CAWSVQPNTEAFF